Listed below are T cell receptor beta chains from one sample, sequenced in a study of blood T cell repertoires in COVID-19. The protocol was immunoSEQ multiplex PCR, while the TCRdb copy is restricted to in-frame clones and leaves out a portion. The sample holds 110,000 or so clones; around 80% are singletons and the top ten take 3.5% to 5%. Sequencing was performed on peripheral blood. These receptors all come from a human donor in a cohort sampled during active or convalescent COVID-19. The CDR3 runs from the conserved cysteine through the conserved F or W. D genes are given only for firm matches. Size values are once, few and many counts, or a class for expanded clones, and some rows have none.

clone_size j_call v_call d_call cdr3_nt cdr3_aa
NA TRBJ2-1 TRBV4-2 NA TGTGCCAGCAGCTCCGAAGGGGTGGATGGCGGCAATGAGCAGTTCTTC CASSSEGVDGGNEQFF
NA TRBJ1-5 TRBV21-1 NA TGTGCCAGCAGCAAACTGGGTGCCGGACAGGGGTTCAATCAGCCCCAGCATTTT CASSKLGAGQGFNQPQHF
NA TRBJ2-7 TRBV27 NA TGTGCCAGCAGTTTAACACCGGGCTACGAGCAGTACTTC CASSLTPGYEQYF
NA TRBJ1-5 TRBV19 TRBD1 TGTGCCAGTAGTCTCTCAGGAGGGGGCGGCAATCAGCCCCAGCATTTT CASSLSGGGGNQPQHF
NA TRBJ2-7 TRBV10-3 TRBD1 TGTGCCATCAGTGAGCGAACAGGGGCGCTAGACTACGAGCAGTACTTC CAISERTGALDYEQYF
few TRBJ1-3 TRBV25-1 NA TGTGCCAGCAGGGACAGCTCTGGAAACACCATATATTTT CASRDSSGNTIYF
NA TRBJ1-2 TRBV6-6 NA TGTGCCAGCAGTGCCGGACAGAACTATGGCTACACCTTC CASSAGQNYGYTF
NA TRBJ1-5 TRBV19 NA TGTGCCAGTAGTATCATCGGAGGCAATCAGCCCCAGCATTTT CASSIIGGNQPQHF
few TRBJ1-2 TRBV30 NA TGTGCCTGGAGTGTTTCGGGAGGGGGAGGCTATGGCTACACCTTC CAWSVSGGGGYGYTF
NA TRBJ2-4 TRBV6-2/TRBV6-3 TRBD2 TGTGCCAGCAGTTACCACCAGCCAGGGACTACTATCCCTGCCAAAAACATTCAGTACTTC CASSYHQPGTTIPAKNIQYF
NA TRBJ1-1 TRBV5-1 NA TGCGCCAGCAGCTTACTATTGAACACTGAAGCTTTCTTT CASSLLLNTEAFF
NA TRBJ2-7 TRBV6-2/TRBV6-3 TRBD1 TGTGCCAGCAGTGGTGTTGGACAGGGGGCAAGAGGGGAGCAGTACTTC CASSGVGQGARGEQYF
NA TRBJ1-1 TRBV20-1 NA TGCAGTGCTAGTTGGGGAGTCATACGGAACACTGAAGCTTTCTTT CSASWGVIRNTEAFF
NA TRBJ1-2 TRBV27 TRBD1 TGTGCCAGCAGCCAAGGGACAGGGGGTAACTATGGCTACACCTTC CASSQGTGGNYGYTF
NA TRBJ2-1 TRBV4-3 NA TGCGCCAGCAGCCAAGGTCTAGCGAAGTACAATGAGCAGTTCTTC CASSQGLAKYNEQFF
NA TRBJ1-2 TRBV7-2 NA TGTGCCAGCAGCGGACTAGGGATAGCTAACTATGGCTACACCTTC CASSGLGIANYGYTF
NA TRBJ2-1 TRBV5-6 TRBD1 TGTGCCAGCAGCCAGGGGGCCCGTACATACAATGAGCAGTTCTTC CASSQGARTYNEQFF
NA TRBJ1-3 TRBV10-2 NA TGCGCCAGCAGTGCAGGGGCTGGAAACACCATATATTTT CASSAGAGNTIYF
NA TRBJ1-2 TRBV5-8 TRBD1 TGTGCCAGCAGCTTAGACAGGGTCGCCCTAAACTATGGCTACACCTTC CASSLDRVALNYGYTF
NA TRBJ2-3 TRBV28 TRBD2 TGTGCCAGCAGCACGGGACTAGCGGGGGCTCTATCAGATACGCAGTATTTT CASSTGLAGALSDTQYF
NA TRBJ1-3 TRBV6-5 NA TGTGCCAGCAGTTTCCAGGGTGCTTCTGGAAACACCATATATTTT CASSFQGASGNTIYF
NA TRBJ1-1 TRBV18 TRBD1 TGTGCCAGCTCAGAGGGACAGGGGAACACTGAAGCTTTCTTT CASSEGQGNTEAFF
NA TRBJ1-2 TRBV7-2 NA TGTGCCAGCAGCCCACCCCTGGGGCGGGATAACTATGGCTACACCTTC CASSPPLGRDNYGYTF
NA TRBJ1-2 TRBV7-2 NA TGTGCCAGCAGCTTAGTAGGTGGGAGCCCGAACTATGGCTACACCTTC CASSLVGGSPNYGYTF
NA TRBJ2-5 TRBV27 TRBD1 TGTGCCAGCAGTTTAAAAAACACCGGGACAGGGGTAGAGACCCAGTACTTC CASSLKNTGTGVETQYF
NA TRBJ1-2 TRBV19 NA TGTGCCAGTAGTAGAGGCTGGAATGGAGCTAGGTATGGCTACACCTTC CASSRGWNGARYGYTF
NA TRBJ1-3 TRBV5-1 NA TGCGCCAGCAGCTTGGCCTTGTCCGGGAGTAACACCATATATTTT CASSLALSGSNTIYF
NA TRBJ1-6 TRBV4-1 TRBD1 TGCGCCAGCAACCATGCGGGACAGGGTTATCCACCCCTCCACTTT CASNHAGQGYPPLHF
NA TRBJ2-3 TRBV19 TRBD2 TGTGCCAGTAGTCTACTAGCGGGAGGGCCGGATACGCAGTATTTT CASSLLAGGPDTQYF